The sequence of this TCR beta chain was determined in a study of cytomegalovirus exposure and HLA in healthy donors. Looked up from germline, CDR1 is SQVTM and CDR2 is ANQGSEA. This CDR3 is built from 14 residues. The PCR was carried out with 60 Vbeta primers and 13 Jbeta primers. Here immunoSEQ multiplex PCR was the method, and the copy in TCRdb shows in-frame clones only, minus some. The repertoire has around 50,000 clones, roughly 60% of them found once; the top ten carry roughly 12%. On this clone: One end of the junction is discordant with germline, which a read error may explain.

Sequencing was done on a sample of PBMCs. The chain carries TRBV29-1 and TRBJ2-5; TRBD2 matches 11 bases. This receptor was obtained from a human donor in good health. The CDR3 spells CIASTSGGQETQYF. CDR3 coding DNA: TGTATCGCCTCAACTAGCGGGGGCCAAGAGACCCAGTACTTC.